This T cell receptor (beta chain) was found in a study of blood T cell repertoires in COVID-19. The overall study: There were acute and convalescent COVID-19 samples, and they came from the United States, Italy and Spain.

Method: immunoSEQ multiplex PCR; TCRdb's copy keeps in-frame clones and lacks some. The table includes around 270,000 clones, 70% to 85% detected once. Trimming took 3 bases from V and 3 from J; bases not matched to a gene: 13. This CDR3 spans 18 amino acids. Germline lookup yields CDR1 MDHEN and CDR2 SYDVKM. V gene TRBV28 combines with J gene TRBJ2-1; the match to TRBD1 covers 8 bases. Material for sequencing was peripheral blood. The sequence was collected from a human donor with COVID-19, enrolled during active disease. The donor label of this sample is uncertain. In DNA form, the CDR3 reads TGTGCCAGCAGTTTGTCCAGGGGGCTTGGATCAATCTACAATGAGCAGTTCTTC. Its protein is CASSLSRGLGSIYNEQFF.